The source of this TCR beta chain is a study of CD8 T cells in ankylosing spondylitis. Overall study results and limits: A TCR beta motif of about 8 highly homologous variants appeared characteristic of ankylosing spondylitis blood.

MiXCR, applied by TCRdb to the 5' RACE reads, yields one record per CDR3 protein. Of fewer than 550,000 distinct CDR3 sequences detected, roughly 5.3% appear once; the ten largest clones hold 3.5%. This clonotype was seen repeatedly, ten times or more. Its antigen is not identified. The CDR3 is 13 residues long. V dropped 4 bases and J dropped 4 bases, with 9 bases sitting between them. The germline gives CDR1 MNHEY, CDR2 SMNVEV (reference sequence). The V call is TRBV27, the J call TRBJ2-3; unclear D gene. The sequence was obtained from a male donor with ankylosing spondylitis. Sample: blood, either unsorted or a sorted T cell fraction (not recorded which). CDR3 protein: CASSSRAADTQYF. The DNA of the CDR3 is TGTGCCAGCAGTTCCCGTGCGGCAGATACGCAGTATTTT.